These T cell receptor beta chains were read from a single sample in a study of Ad26.COV2.S vaccination and SARS-CoV-2 variants. TCRdb keeps only in-frame clones here, not all; method: immunoSEQ multiplex PCR. The sample yields about 400,000 clones, about 89% seen once. Sequenced material: peripheral blood, taken in a trial of Ad26.COV2.S vaccine versus placebo. These receptors originate from a person between 18 and 59 years old who received the Ad26.COV2.S COVID-19 vaccine or a placebo. Both conserved end residues are trimmed from each CDR3. Each record gives: CDR3 length, clone size, J gene, V gene, CDR3 protein. Some rows have no size entry. The others give once, few or many, or a class for an expanded clone.

12 - TRBJ1-5 TRBV9 ASSPQGGSQPQH
12 once TRBJ1-4 TRBV6-5 ASRRGAENEKLF
14 - TRBJ2-7 TRBV9 ASSAHPRDSAYEQY
11 - TRBJ2-1 TRBV10-3 ARTSGSPNEQF
10 - TRBJ2-7 TRBV28 ASSLPPAEQY
11 - TRBJ1-3 TRBV19 ASDGGTGNTIY
13 few TRBJ1-6 TRBV7-6 ASSLTTGTNSPLH
13 few TRBJ1-1 TRBV5-1 ASSLISGQGTEAF
10 few TRBJ2-1 TRBV19 ASSTPGTGYF
11 - TRBJ1-1 TRBV9 ASSVAANTEAF
13 - TRBJ1-6 TRBV7-9 ASSLTGSGGSPLH
13 few TRBJ1-1 TRBV9 ASSVGPGMNTEAF
13 - TRBJ1-4 TRBV4-2 ASSHTGQGDEKLF
12 few TRBJ2-3 TRBV6-4 ASSDGLDTDTQY
13 - TRBJ2-2 TRBV5-4 ASSGASVNTGELF
14 - TRBJ1-4 TRBV28 ASSPLVNGGWEKLF
12 - TRBJ2-2 TRBV6-5 ASSSFSGRGELF
12 - TRBJ2-7 TRBV3-1/TRBV3-2 ASSQGQGSYEQY
13 - TRBJ1-1 TRBV5-1 ASSSGDFGDTEAF
10 - TRBJ2-1 TRBV28 ASSRYTKEQF
13 - TRBJ2-7 TRBV5-1 ASSLASGGRDEQY
14 - TRBJ2-2 TRBV2 ASSPRGGVYTGELF
12 - TRBJ2-7 TRBV30 AWRTGFGAYEQY
15 - TRBJ2-2 TRBV5-5 ASSFLVAGSLAGELF
13 once TRBJ2-4 TRBV28 ASRGWAPGKNIQY
12 - TRBJ2-1 TRBV7-9 ASSASGTMGEQF
12 - TRBJ2-7 TRBV30 ARSRTGGSYEQY
12 - TRBJ2-1 TRBV20-1 SASPVLSYNEQF
11 - TRBJ2-2 TRBV7-2 ASSLRSHRELF
12 - TRBJ2-7 TRBV13 ASSLAGRSYEQY
16 - TRBJ2-1 TRBV3-1/TRBV3-2 ASSQEGTGTSRYNEQF
13 once TRBJ1-1 TRBV27 ASSARQGAVTEAF
12 - TRBJ2-1 TRBV19 ASSIGSLASKQF
11 - TRBJ1-1 TRBV12-3/TRBV12-4 ASSFTGSAEAF
12 - TRBJ1-1 TRBV7-9 ASSSQQVNTEAF
14 - TRBJ1-2 TRBV5-1 ASSLASGEATYGYT
13 - TRBJ2-7 TRBV6-7 ASSPDRGGHYEQY
11 - TRBJ1-1 TRBV28 ASSGRMNTEAF
13 - TRBJ1-1 TRBV3-1/TRBV3-2 ASSQDLGGLTEAF
11 - TRBJ2-7 TRBV12-3/TRBV12-4 ASSHGQGYEQY
12 - TRBJ2-3 TRBV15 ATSSPSSTDTQY
10 - TRBJ2-7 TRBV10-2 ASRDRAYEQY
10 - TRBJ2-7 TRBV25-1 ASSESRGEQY
11 - TRBJ1-1 TRBV19 ASSIMGSTEAF
12 - TRBJ2-2 TRBV19 ASTKGPNTGELF
12 - TRBJ1-1 TRBV6-5 ASTDRAGYTEAF
11 - TRBJ1-1 TRBV19 ASSIRGTSEAF
14 few TRBJ2-2 TRBV7-2 ASSVTSGSNTGELF
12 - TRBJ2-1 TRBV7-9 ASSLASGIWEQF
14 - TRBJ1-5 TRBV19 ASSIPRGIGNQPQH
11 - TRBJ2-7 TRBV7-2 ASSPGLAGEQY
14 - TRBJ2-2 TRBV5-1 ASSSLGLEGTGELF
13 - TRBJ1-1 TRBV2 ASSEVQGENTEAF
13 - TRBJ2-1 TRBV5-1 ASSPRAGVYNEQF